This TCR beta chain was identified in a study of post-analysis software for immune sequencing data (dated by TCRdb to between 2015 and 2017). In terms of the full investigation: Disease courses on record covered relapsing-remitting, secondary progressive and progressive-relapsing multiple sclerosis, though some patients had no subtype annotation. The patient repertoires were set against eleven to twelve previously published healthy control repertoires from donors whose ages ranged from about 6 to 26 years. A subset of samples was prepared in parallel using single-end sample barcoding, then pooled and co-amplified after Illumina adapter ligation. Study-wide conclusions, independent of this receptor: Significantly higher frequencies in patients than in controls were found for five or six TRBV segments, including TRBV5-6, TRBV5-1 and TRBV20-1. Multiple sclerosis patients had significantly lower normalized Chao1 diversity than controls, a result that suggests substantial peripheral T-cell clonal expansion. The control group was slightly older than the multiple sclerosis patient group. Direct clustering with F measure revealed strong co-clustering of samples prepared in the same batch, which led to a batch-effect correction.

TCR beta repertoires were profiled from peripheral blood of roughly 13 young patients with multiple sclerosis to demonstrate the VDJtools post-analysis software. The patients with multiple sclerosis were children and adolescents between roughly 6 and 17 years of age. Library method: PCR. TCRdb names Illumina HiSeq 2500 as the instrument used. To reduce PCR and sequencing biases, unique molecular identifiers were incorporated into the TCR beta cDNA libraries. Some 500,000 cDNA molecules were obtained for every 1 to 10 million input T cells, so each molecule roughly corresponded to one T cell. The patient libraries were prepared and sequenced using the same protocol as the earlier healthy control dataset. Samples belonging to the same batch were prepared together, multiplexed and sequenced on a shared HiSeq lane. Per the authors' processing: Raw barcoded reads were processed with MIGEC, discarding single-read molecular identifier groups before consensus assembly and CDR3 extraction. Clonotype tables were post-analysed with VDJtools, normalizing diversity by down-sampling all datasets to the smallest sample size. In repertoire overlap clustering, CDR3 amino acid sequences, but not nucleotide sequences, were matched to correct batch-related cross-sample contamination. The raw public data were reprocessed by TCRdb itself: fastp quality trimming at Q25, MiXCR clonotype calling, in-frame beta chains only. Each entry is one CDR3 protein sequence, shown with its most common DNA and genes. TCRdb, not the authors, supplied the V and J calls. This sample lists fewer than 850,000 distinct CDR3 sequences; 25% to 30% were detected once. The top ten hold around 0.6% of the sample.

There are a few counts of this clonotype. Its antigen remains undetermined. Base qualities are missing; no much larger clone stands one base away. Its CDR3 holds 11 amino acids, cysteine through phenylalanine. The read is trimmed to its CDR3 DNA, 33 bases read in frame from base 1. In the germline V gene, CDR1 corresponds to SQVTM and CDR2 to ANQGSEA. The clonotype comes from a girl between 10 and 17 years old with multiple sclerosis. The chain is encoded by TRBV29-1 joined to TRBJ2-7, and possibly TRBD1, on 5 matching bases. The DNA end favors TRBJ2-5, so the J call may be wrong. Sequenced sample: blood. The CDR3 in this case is CSADTSRTQYF. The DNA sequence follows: TGCAGCGCGGACACCTCTCGGACCCAGTACTTC.